A single sample gave rise to the 10 T cell receptor beta chains below, sequenced in a study of a mutant IDH1 vaccine in newly diagnosed glioma. These receptors are not linked to any known antigen. Only in-frame clones appear in the TCRdb table, and some are missing; sequencing was by immunoSEQ multiplex PCR. The sample carries 55,000 to 65,000 clones, roughly 80% recorded once. As to time point: week 11, during vaccination. One vaccine dose held 300 ug of mutant IDH1 20-mer peptide and came with topical imiquimod. Sequences were derived from PBMCs, sampled from a glioma patient whose treatment included an IDH1 peptide vaccine. The receptors originated from a man aged 50 to 60 with glioma.

This chain joins TRBV4-1 and TRBJ2-4; weak D call: TRBD1 (6 bases). Germline loops: CDR1 MGHRA, CDR2 YSYEKL. The V gene lost 1 base and the J gene lost 6 bases, with 10 bases spanning the gap. The CDR3 has 14 amino acids. CDR3 in amino acids: CASSQAGQINIQYF. The CDR3 coding sequence is TGCGCCAGCAGCCAAGCCGGACAGATAAACATTCAGTACTTC.

The chain employs TRBV4-1 and TRBJ2-7; 9 nucleotides agree with TRBD1. The CDR3 is made up of 16 amino acids. After removal of 2 bases from V and 5 bases from J, the junction contained 10 bases not matched to a gene. Germline V gene data show CDR1 as MGHRA and CDR2 as YSYEKL. DNA of the CDR3: TGCGCCAGCAGCCAACGGGCACAGGGGGCTGAAGACGAGCAGTACTTC. This encodes CASSQRAQGAEDEQYF.

The chain couples TRBV15 to TRBJ1-2; 8 nucleotides line up with TRBD1. The CDR3 covers 14 residues. Germline V gene data show CDR1 as LNHNV and CDR2 as YYDKDF (reference sequence). The V and J ends lost 4 bases and 8 bases, in that order; junction bases with no gene match: 9. CDR3 sequence: CATSTRLTGDGYTF. Here the CDR3 DNA reads TGTGCCACCAGCACCCGTTTGACAGGGGACGGCTACACCTTC.

In its sample, this clone was seen a few times. The J gene is TRBJ2-2, the V gene TRBV9; no clear D. CDR3 length: 14 amino acids. V lost 1 base, J lost 1 base, and 5 bases lay in between. Germline CDR1 and CDR2: SGDLS and YYNGEE. CDR3 coding DNA: TGTGCCAGCAGCGTATTCCAGAACACCGGGGAGCTGTTTTTT. It specifies CASSVFQNTGELFF.

The CDR3 DNA follows: TGTGCCAGCAGCTTTTCCACCTACGAGCAGTACTTC. Its translation is CASSFSTYEQYF. This sequence joins TRBV7-2 and TRBJ2-7; no firm D call. The V gene lost 3 bases and the J gene lost 2 bases, with 5 bases spanning the gap. The CDR3 spans 12 residues. Germline CDR1 SGHTA, CDR2 FQGNSA.

The chain combines TRBV11-2 with TRBJ2-5; weak D call: TRBD1 (6 bases). Trimming removed 5 bases at V and 5 bases at J, with 18 bases between. The CDR3 is made up of 15 amino acids. From germline, CDR1 is SGHAT and CDR2 FQNNGV. The CDR3 region has the DNA TGTGCCAGCAGCCGCCCCACAGGGTCCCGGGAGACCCAGTACTTC. It encodes CASSRPTGSRETQYF.

In this sample, this clone turned up once. This chain uses TRBV19 with TRBJ1-1; unclear D gene. V dropped 8 bases and J dropped 7 bases, with 11 bases sitting between them. Germline V gene lookup returns CDR1 LNHDA and CDR2 SQIVND (reference sequence). The CDR3 runs 11 residues. The DNA for the CDR3 is TGTGCCAGTTTTGGTGGGCGTGAAGCTTTCTTT. Residues: CASFGGREAFF.

The chain has TRBV19 and TRBJ2-7, with D hard to call. The CDR3 has 13 amino acids. The V end was cut by 3 bases, the J end by 1 base, with 7 bases between. Germline V CDR1 and CDR2: LNHDA, SQIVND (reference sequence). The CDR3 loop is CASSMGLSYEQYF. In DNA, the CDR3 is TGTGCCAGTAGTATGGGCCTTTCCTACGAGCAGTACTTC.

This chain links TRBV2 with TRBJ2-2; 7 bases fit TRBD1. Unmatched junction bases numbered 7, after V lost 11 bases and J lost 4 bases. The CDR3 spans 13 residues. Germline V lookup: CDR1 SNHLY, CDR2 FYNNEI. The DNA of the CDR3 is TGTGCCGGGAGACAGGGCGGCACCGGGGAGCTGTTTTTT. Translating gives CAGRQGGTGELFF. The full variable domain, with the rest looked up from reference TRBV2 and TRBJ2-2, is EPEVTQTPSHQVTQMGQEVILRCVPISNHLYFYWYRQILGQKVEFLVSFYNNEISEKSEIFDDQFSVERPDGSNFTLKIRSTKLEDSAMYFCAGRQGGTGELFFGEGSRLTVL.

The chain combines TRBV30 with TRBJ2-7, with 8 bases aligning to TRBD1. Germline lookup yields CDR1 GTSNPN and CDR2 SVGIG (reference sequence). The J segment lost 4 bases and the V segment lost 4 bases, leaving 6 bases of the junction unmatched. The CDR3 contains 13 residues. The CDR3 nucleotides are TGTGCCTGGACCCGGGACAGGAGATACGAGCAGTACTTC. This sequence encodes CAWTRDRRYEQYF.